The T cell receptor (beta chain) under discussion was sequenced for a study of shared clonotypes between healthy human individuals. Across the study: Used for every donor were three CD4 naive, three CD4 memory, two CD8 naive and one CD8 memory plate.

Those who donated were healthy HIV-negative adults, with no recent acute infections or vaccinations reported. CD4+ cell separation produced CD45RA+ naive and CD45RA-negative memory subsets. Germline V gene lookup returns CDR1 SGDLS and CDR2 YYNGEE. Trimming took 0 bases from V and 0 from J, leaving 19 bases between them. The CDR3 extends over 19 amino acids. Some clones are missing from TCRdb's copy, which holds only in-frame ones; the method was immunoSEQ multiplex PCR. The table has 2,100,000 or so clones, approximately 94% seen once. The V and J genes are TRBV9 and TRBJ2-1, with D uncertain. The receptor's source is a man younger than 35 in good health. The specimen was naive CD4+ T cells sorted from blood. The subset denotes: CD45RA+ positively selected. CDR3 protein: CASSVEVLVGGSSYNEQFF. The CDR3 nucleotides read TGTGCCAGCAGCGTAGAAGTTTTGGTGGGCGGAAGCTCCTACAATGAGCAGTTCTTC.